This TCR beta chain originates from a study of T cell responses to AZD1222 COVID-19 vaccine. Broader study findings: Among those given AZD1222, only six were seropositive at baseline.

Measured with immunoSEQ multiplex PCR; TCRdb has only the in-frame clones, and not every one. The sample carries under 110,000 clones, 90% recorded once. In the case of this clone: What it binds is not known. This sample also contains other DNA sequences that code for the same CDR3.

The CDR3 length is 12 residues. The germline CDR1 and CDR2 sequences are SQVTM and ANQGSEA. V shed 6 bases, J shed 5 bases, and the junction held 1 base outside the gene matches. Sequencing was performed on peripheral blood, taken on day 0 of AZD1222 vaccination. This clonotype was obtained from an adult in good health. V is TRBV29-1 and J is TRBJ1-1; TRBD1 matches at 12 bases. Here the CDR3 reads CSVGQGATEAFF. CDR3 nucleotide sequence: TGCAGCGTGGGACAGGGGGCTACTGAAGCTTTCTTT.